The 15 T cell receptor beta chains listed next were all sequenced from one sample in a study of blood T cells in healthy people across ages. A second PCR of roughly 7 to 11 cycles used a sample-barcoded 5' primer and a J-beta primer mix. TCRdb re-derived calls from the 5' RACE reads in MiXCR, one entry per CDR3 protein. The repertoire holds about 1,400,000 distinct CDR3 sequences, with about 40% as singletons. What was sequenced was blood. All receptors derive from a woman between 18 and 29 years old in good health.

This clonotype was observed at least ten times. The chain employs TRBV29-1 and TRBJ2-1; D remains ambiguous. Germline V gene data show CDR1 as SQVTM and CDR2 as ANQGSEA. This CDR3 has 11 residues. V lost 6 bases, J lost 10 bases, and 13 bases lay in between. The CDR3 spells CSVQSHNEQFF. The CDR3 coding sequence is TGCAGCGTACAATCCCATAACGAGCAGTTCTTC.

This sequence joins TRBV11-1 and TRBJ1-6; 7 nucleotides align to TRBD1. The junction had 7 bases not matched to a gene; V was cut back by 2 bases and J by 3 bases. Germline assignment: CDR1 SGHAT and CDR2 FQDESV (reference sequence). This CDR3 region has 17 residues. The DNA for the CDR3 is TGTGCCAGCAGCTTAAATGTTTGGGACAGCTATAATTCACCCCTCCACTTT. It translates to CASSLNVWDSYNSPLHF.

The chain recombines TRBV9 with TRBJ2-7, with TRBD2 matching over 9 bases. V was clipped by 3 bases and J by 3 bases; unmatched bases: 13. Germline V gene sequence: CDR1 SGDLS, CDR2 YYNGEE. CDR3 length: 17 amino acids. The CDR3 here is CASSASPLAGGHYEQYF. CDR3 DNA sequence: TGTGCCAGCAGCGCAAGCCCCTTGGCGGGGGGGCACTACGAGCAGTACTTC.

The chain joins TRBV5-1 to TRBJ2-7; D not resolved. CDR1 is SGHRS, CDR2 YFSETQ, per germline. The CDR3 extends over 14 amino acids. V shed 0 bases and J shed 2 bases, with 9 bases lying between them. CDR3 region: CASSLEPEPYEQYF. CDR3 DNA sequence: TGCGCCAGCAGCTTGGAACCGGAACCCTACGAGCAGTACTTC.

This clonotype appeared a few times. The rearrangement joins TRBV30 to TRBJ2-7; 7 nucleotides align to TRBD1. The CDR3 is made up of 13 amino acids. After removal of 2 bases from V and 6 bases from J, the junction contained 7 bases not matched to a gene. CDR1 is GTSNPN and CDR2 is SVGIG in the germline V gene (reference sequence). For the CDR3, the DNA is TGTGCCTGGAGTCTCAGACAGGGTAGCGAGCAGTACTTC. Its protein product is CAWSLRQGSEQYF.

This clonotype was seen only a few times. The genes are TRBV2 and TRBJ2-3; D is possibly TRBD1 (6 bases). The V gene's germline CDR1 is SNHLY and CDR2 FYNNEI. The CDR3 is made up of 13 amino acids. The V and J ends lost 6 bases and 6 bases respectively, with 13 bases between them. The CDR3 coding sequence is TGTGCCAGCAGAGAACAGGGCCCCGATACGCAGTATTTT. Protein product: CASREQGPDTQYF.

This clonotype came up once. The CDR3 DNA is TGTGCCAGCAGCTTAAGTCTGACCCCCCCCTACAATGAGCAGTTCTTC. Protein sequence: CASSLSLTPPYNEQFF. The chain couples TRBV7-2 to TRBJ2-1, with D unclear. Germline CDR1 and CDR2: SGHTA and FQGNSA. The CDR3 is 16 residues long. The V end was cut by 2 bases, the J end by 2 bases, with 13 bases between.

The V and J genes are TRBV5-6 and TRBJ2-1; the D gene is possibly TRBD2 (5 bases). CDR3 size: 15 residues. Trimming cost V 3 bases and J 5 bases, with 15 bases left between them. Germline V gene data show CDR1 as SGHDT and CDR2 as YYEEEE. Here the CDR3 DNA reads TGTGCCAGCAGCTCGATTGACTACGACAACAATGAGCAGTTCTTC. Translated: CASSSIDYDNNEQFF.

V gene TRBV3-1 combines with J gene TRBJ1-2; TRBD1 aligns across 7 bases. From germline, CDR1 is LGHDT and CDR2 YNNKEL (reference sequence). The J segment lost 6 bases and the V segment lost 2 bases, leaving 3 bases of the junction unmatched. The CDR3 totals 13 residues. CDR3 amino acids: CASSQIQGDGYTF. In nucleotides, the CDR3 is TGTGCCAGCAGCCAAATCCAGGGGGATGGCTACACCTTC.

The chain combines TRBV3-1 with TRBJ2-3; 11 nucleotides match TRBD1. V lost 5 bases, J lost 5 bases, and 6 bases stayed unmatched. The V gene's germline CDR1 is LGHDT and CDR2 YNNKEL (reference sequence). This CDR3 contains 15 residues. CDR3 loop: CASSSDRGRIDTQYF. CDR3 sequence (DNA): TGTGCCAGCAGCTCGGACAGGGGGCGTATAGATACGCAGTATTTT.

This clonotype was picked up many times. The J gene is TRBJ2-7, the V gene TRBV27; TRBD1 matches at 12 bases. In germline, CDR1 is MNHEY, CDR2 SMNVEV (reference sequence). There are 14 residues in the CDR3. Trimming cost V 5 bases and J 5 bases; bases outside gene matches: 4. CDR3 DNA sequence: TGTGCCAGCAGTCCCGGGACAGGGGGCAACGAGCAGTACTTC. The encoded protein is CASSPGTGGNEQYF.

This clonotype was seen a few times. The chain couples TRBV5-1 to TRBJ2-3, with 8 positions matching TRBD2. CDR1 is SGHRS and CDR2 is YFSETQ in the germline V gene. This CDR3 is 14 amino acids long. The V gene end was trimmed by 7 bases and the J gene end by 2 bases; junction bases not matched to a gene: 6. The CDR3 is CASVDGGVTDTQYF. CDR3 bases: TGCGCCAGCGTGGACGGGGGGGTCACAGATACGCAGTATTTT.

The table lists this clonotype with a few counts. The chain recombines TRBV29-1 with TRBJ1-1; D not resolved. Germline V gene lookup returns CDR1 SQVTM and CDR2 ANQGSEA. Trimming removed 5 bases from V and 0 bases from J, with 10 bases in between. The CDR3 runs 13 residues. The CDR3 DNA sequence: TGCAGCGTTAAAACACAAATGAACACTGAAGCTTTCTTT. Amino acids: CSVKTQMNTEAFF.

The gene calls are TRBV11-1 and TRBJ2-7; tentative D call: TRBD1 (5 bases). CDR1 SGHAT and CDR2 FQDESV come from the germline V gene (reference sequence). CDR3 length: 13 amino acids. Trimming removed 6 bases at V and 3 bases at J, with 12 bases between. CDR3 amino acids: CASRAWQGYEQYF. CDR3 DNA sequence: TGTGCCAGCAGGGCCTGGCAGGGCTACGAGCAGTACTTC.

This clonotype was picked up a small number of times. The chain links TRBV5-1 to TRBJ2-3; 11 nucleotides align to TRBD2. Trimming removed 2 bases from V and 6 bases from J; junction bases left unmatched: 2. Germline loops: CDR1 SGHRS, CDR2 YFSETQ. The CDR3 spans 14 residues. The CDR3 coding sequence is TGCGCCAGCAGCTTTATAGCGGGAGGGGATACGCAGTATTTT. Translating it yields CASSFIAGGDTQYF.